The sequence of this T cell receptor (beta chain) was determined in a study of naive CD8 T cells in extremely preterm neonates (dated by TCRdb to the late 2010s). In the study overall: The age range of the adult participants is stated as 25-50 years in the abstract but as 20-50 years in the methods. The study compared the TCRbeta CDR3 repertoires of sorted naive CD8+ T cells among four age groups: extremely preterm neonates, term neonates, young children and adults. General findings and caveats noted by the study authors: A higher proportion of shared CDR3 nucleotide sequences was found in preterm neonates (about 2.5%) than in term neonates (about 0.4%), young children (roughly 0.03%) and adults (around 0.01%). Preterm CDR3s were shorter, with fewer N additions and less junctional trimming, and were closer to germline than those of older groups. Prospective longitudinal studies of preterm and term neonates were called for by the authors so that T cell development could be tracked within individuals. The authors noted a small sample size and variable productive template counts among preterm samples as limitations. Compared with all other age groups, preterm neonates showed significantly lower iChao1 richness (p < 0.05) along with an even clone distribution, indicating a less rich repertoire.

Turning to this clone: There is no known antigen for this receptor. No base qualities exist here, and no much larger clone lies one base off it.

The peripheral blood donors were five healthy children aged about 16-60 months who were having elective routine surgery, plus five healthy nonsmoking adults. The adult controls were healthy nonsmokers aged roughly 18-55 years, with a median age of roughly 38 years. A FACSAria III cell sorter was used to sort live, Annexin V-negative naive CD8+ T cells (CD3+CD8+CD45RA+CCR7+). Each sample yielded roughly 20,000 to 100,000 sorted naive CD8+ T cells. Mononuclear cells were isolated from diluted blood by Ficoll-Paque density gradient centrifugation. Before sorting, mononuclear cells were cryopreserved in approximately 10% DMSO plus 90% FBS and kept long term at -150 degrees C. Thawed cells were stained with Annexin V and antibodies against CD3, CD8, CCR7 and CD45RA. Genomic DNA was extracted from snap-frozen sorted cell pellets with the DNeasy Blood and Tissue Kit. The CDR3 has 14 amino acids, counting the end cysteine and phenylalanine. CDR3 DNA is the only sequence kept; it has 42 bases, read in frame from the first base. The V end loses 4 bases and the J end loses 10 bases, and a stretch of 17 bases separates them. The germline V gene specifies MGHRA as CDR1 and YSYEKL as CDR2.

A two-step, bias-controlled multiplex PCR was used to amplify TCRbeta CDR3 regions from genomic DNA. The multiplex PCR used primers specific for every TRBV and TRBJ gene segment. The immunoSEQ Assay was used to generate TCRbeta repertoire data. As for how the authors treated the data: A relative-frequency ratio and a modified nearest-neighbor algorithm were applied to filter and cluster reads so that closely related sequences were merged. V, D and J gene assignments for CDR3 sequences followed IMGT annotation. Template counts were normalized for PCR amplification bias and quantified against synthetic TCR CDR3 analog sequences. Only unique productive sequences, defined as in-frame CDR3 sequences lacking stop codons, were included in the analyses. The immunoSEQ Analyzer software was used to compute clonality, defined as 1 minus Pielou's evenness, and iChao1 richness. JMP was used for statistical testing, with Student's t-test or a non-parametric test applied depending on Shapiro-Wilk normality results. TCRdb took this table from immuneACCESS and kept in-frame rearrangements with V and J called. Such tables lack part of the clones; where checked against another copy, unresolved V genes explain under half of the gap, and the rest is unexplained. For V, J and clone size, that table is used; D and trimming come from the DNA. A total of approximately 5,300 clones appear in this sample, around 97% of them only once. Of the sample, around 8.6% falls within the top ten clones.

This TCR came from a human donor in good health. The chain uses TRBV4-1 and TRBJ2-1, with TRBD2 perhaps the D gene, on 5 matching bases. Sequenced material: naive CD8+ T cells from blood. The CDR3 protein is CASSPPGGRIEQFF. The DNA sequence is given as TGCGCCAGCAGCCCCCCCGGTGGGAGAATAGAGCAGTTCTTC.